A single T cell receptor (beta chain) is shown here with its context. This record comes from a study of CXCR3-negative and CXCR3-positive naive CD8 T cells. UMI-labeled 5' RACE yielded the TRB cDNA libraries. TCRdb reanalyzed the 5' RACE reads and collapses them to one entry per CDR3 protein, without DNA. In all, the sample yields just under 45,000 distinct CDR3 sequences. The TCR sequence derives from a human donor in good health. Some clones in this sample may be carry-over from other donors' samples. Sequenced material: memory CD8+ T cells from blood.

CDR3 loop: CASRPDRNTGELFF. The chain joins TRBV5-1 to TRBJ2-2; TCRdb names TRBD1, which stays unverified in the absence of DNA. This CDR3 has 14 amino acids. The germline V gene encodes CDR1 SGHRS and CDR2 YFSETQ.